What follows are 28 T cell receptor beta chains derived from one specimen sequenced in a study of cytomegalovirus exposure and HLA in healthy donors. Clones were sequenced by immunoSEQ multiplex PCR, and TCRdb holds only the in-frame ones, with some missing. Among some 79,000 clones listed, around 94% were seen once. Specimen: PBMCs. All receptors come from a woman younger than 35 in good health and CMV-seropositive.

This chain connects TRBV27 to TRBJ2-2; D is possibly TRBD1 (5 bases). V was cut by 7 bases and J by 6 bases, with 15 bases left in between. The CDR3 extends over 14 amino acids. Germline loops: CDR1 MNHEY, CDR2 SMNVEV (reference sequence). Here the CDR3 DNA reads TGTGCCAGCAAACGCCCCCAGGGCCCCGGGGAGCTGTTTTTT. This encodes CASKRPQGPGELFF.

The chain links TRBV9 to TRBJ2-1; 9 positions match TRBD2. The J segment lost 7 bases and the V segment lost 2 bases, leaving 4 bases of the junction unmatched. Germline CDR1 SGDLS, CDR2 YYNGEE. This CDR3 has 14 residues. The CDR3 DNA follows: TGTGCCAGCAGCGTTCGCGGGAGGGGAAATGAGCAGTTCTTC. Amino acids: CASSVRGRGNEQFF.

This chain connects TRBV4-1 to TRBJ2-3, with 8 positions matching TRBD1. V lost 4 bases and J lost 2; bases outside the gene matches: 8. The V gene's germline CDR1 is MGHRA and CDR2 YSYEKL. The CDR3 is 16 residues long. The DNA of the CDR3 is TGCGCCAGCAGCCCAGCGACAGGGGCAGACACAGATACGCAGTATTTT. Translation: CASSPATGADTDTQYF.

The chain links TRBV5-1 to TRBJ1-2; D may be TRBD1 (5 bases). Deletions cut 0 bases from V and 6 bases from J, with 12 bases between. CDR1 is SGHRS, CDR2 YFSETQ, per germline. This CDR3 is built from 14 residues. The chain's CDR3 is CASSLARAGDGYTF. In nucleotides, the CDR3 is TGCGCCAGCAGCTTGGCCAGGGCGGGGGATGGCTACACCTTC.

The J gene is TRBJ2-1, the V gene TRBV28; TRBD2 matches at 7 bases. Trimming removed 2 bases from V and 13 bases from J; junction bases left unmatched: 11. The CDR3 has 14 residues. CDR1 MDHEN and CDR2 SYDVKM come from the germline V gene. The CDR3 loop is CASSLPAGPREQFF. CDR3 coding DNA: TGTGCCAGCAGTTTACCAGCGGGACCCCGAGAACAGTTCTTC.

This clone was observed a single time. Other DNA sequences in this sample translate to the same CDR3. The CDR3 reads CASSLGGPSYNEQFF. CDR3 bases: TGTGCCAGCAGCTTAGGCGGGCCCTCCTACAATGAGCAGTTCTTC. The J gene is TRBJ2-1, the V gene TRBV5-4, with D perhaps matching TRBD2 (5 bases). V lost 2 bases and J lost 0, with 9 bases in between. The CDR3 runs 15 residues. The germline CDR1 and CDR2 sequences are SGHNT and YYREEE (reference sequence).

This rearrangement joins TRBV7-8 to TRBJ1-1, with D uncertain. The V end was cut by 4 bases, the J end by 7 bases, with 10 bases between. This CDR3 has 12 residues. Germline V lookup: CDR1 SGHVS, CDR2 FQNEAQ. This chain's CDR3 is CASSSLRYEAFF. The CDR3 coding sequence is TGTGCCAGCAGCTCCTTACGGTATGAAGCTTTCTTT.

This chain uses TRBV13 with TRBJ2-1; TRBD1 matches 10 bases. V shed 5 bases and J 4 bases; nucleotides not matched to a gene: 26. Germline values: CDR1 PRHDT, CDR2 FYEKMQ (reference sequence). The length of the CDR3 is 22 residues. As DNA, the CDR3 is TGTGCCAGCAGCCCCGCTAATGCCATTCGTTCTTCCCGGGACAGGGGATACAATGAGCAGTTCTTC. As protein: CASSPANAIRSSRDRGYNEQFF.

The genes are TRBV7-2 and TRBJ2-3, with 9 bases matching TRBD2. The ends lost 3 bases at V and 4 bases at J; junction bases unmatched: 5. The CDR3 sequence is 15 residues long. Germline assignment: CDR1 SGHTA and CDR2 FQGNSA. The CDR3 nucleotides are TGTGCCAGCAGCTTCAAGACTAGCGGTTCAGATACGCAGTATTTT. Translation gives CASSFKTSGSDTQYF.

In the case of this clone: An end of the junction does not agree with germline; a read error may underlie this. V is TRBV5-1 and J is TRBJ2-7, with TRBD1 matching over 8 bases. There are 14 residues in the CDR3. CDR1 and CDR2 from the germline V gene are SGHRS and YFSETQ. In DNA form, the CDR3 reads TGCGCCAGCAGCCCAGGGGGCGACTCCGACGAGCAGTACTTC. Residues: CASSPGGDSDEQYF.

The genes are TRBV28 and TRBJ2-2; 10 bases agree with TRBD1. Germline trimming cut 5 bases from V and 5 bases from J; bases unmatched to any gene: 11. The germline V gene encodes CDR1 MDHEN and CDR2 SYDVKM. The CDR3 is made up of 17 amino acids. CDR3 region: CASSVVSRTGGTGELFF. The DNA for the CDR3 is TGTGCCAGCAGTGTCGTGAGTCGGACAGGGGGGACCGGGGAGCTGTTTTTT.

This clone was detected only once. The chain combines TRBV5-1 with TRBJ2-2; possibly TRBD2 for D (5 bases). V dropped 4 bases and J dropped 4 bases, with 17 bases sitting between them. The CDR3 spans 16 residues. Germline CDR1 is SGHRS and CDR2 is YFSETQ. CDR3 loop: CASSQDSRRVTGELFF. The CDR3 DNA is TGCGCCAGCAGCCAGGACTCTCGACGGGTCACCGGGGAGCTGTTTTTT.

CDR3: CAIQGSGNTEAFF. For the CDR3, the DNA is TGTGCCATACAGGGAAGTGGGAACACTGAAGCTTTCTTT. This chain links TRBV10-3 with TRBJ1-1; maybe TRBD1 (6 bases). Germline V gene data show CDR1 as ENHRY and CDR2 as SYGVKD. The CDR3 runs 13 residues. Trimming cost V 9 bases and J 1 base, with 12 bases left between them.

V usage is TRBV4-1 and J usage is TRBJ1-3; tentative D call: TRBD1 (6 bases). Deletions cut 5 bases from V and 4 bases from J, with 9 bases between. The CDR3 spans 13 residues. In germline, CDR1 is MGHRA, CDR2 YSYEKL. CDR3 loop: CASSSDRGNTIYF. The CDR3 DNA reads TGCGCCAGCAGCTCGGACAGAGGAAACACCATATATTTT.

The chain carries TRBV11-2 and TRBJ2-5, with 9 nucleotides matching TRBD1. Germline trimming cut 5 bases from V and 4 bases from J; bases unmatched to any gene: 8. CDR1 SGHAT and CDR2 FQNNGV come from the germline V gene. The CDR3 loop spans 15 amino acids. The CDR3 reads CASSSTGGALETQYF. The CDR3 nucleotides read TGTGCCAGCAGCAGTACAGGGGGCGCGTTAGAGACCCAGTACTTC.

The chain has TRBV18 and TRBJ2-2, with a possible D match to TRBD1 (5 bases). V lost 4 bases and J lost 3, with 15 bases in between. CDR1 and CDR2 (germline): KGHSH, LQKENI. CDR3 size: 16 residues. The CDR3 bases are TGTGCCAGCTCACGGCTCAGGGTTCGGGACACCGGGGAGCTGTTTTTT. It yields the protein CASSRLRVRDTGELFF.

This chain links TRBV19 with TRBJ1-5, with D unresolved. V dropped 6 bases and J dropped 0 bases, with 12 bases sitting between them. Germline-derived CDR1 and CDR2 are LNHDA and SQIVND (reference sequence). The CDR3 runs 15 residues. Here the CDR3 reads CASRGGLNSNQPQHF. Here the CDR3 DNA reads TGTGCCAGTAGGGGCGGACTGAATAGCAATCAGCCCCAGCATTTT.

This chain uses TRBV23-1 with TRBJ2-3; D call uncertain. TRBV23-1 is reported as an ORF; its role is uncertain. The CDR3 totals 14 residues. V lost 4 bases and J 0 bases, leaving 8 bases between the germline ends. CDR3 loop: CASSRIFSTDTQYF. The CDR3 nucleotides are TGCGCCAGCAGTCGTATTTTTAGCACAGATACGCAGTATTTT.

The rearrangement links TRBV7-9 to TRBJ2-7; D perhaps matches TRBD1 (6 bases). The CDR3 has 13 residues. V dropped 4 bases and J dropped 3 bases, with 10 bases sitting between them. The germline CDR1 and CDR2 sequences are SEHNR and FQNEAQ (reference sequence). The DNA of the CDR3 is TGTGCCAGCAGCTACGGGACAAACTACGAGCAGTACTTC. It is translated as CASSYGTNYEQYF.

The chain employs TRBV5-6 and TRBJ2-5, with 10 positions matching TRBD1. J lost 5 bases, V lost 4 bases, and 14 bases had no gene match. Germline CDR1 reads SGHDT; CDR2 reads YYEEEE. The CDR3 is 17 residues long. This CDR3 is CASSANRDRGPLETQYF. CDR3 coding DNA: TGTGCCAGCAGCGCAAACCGGGACAGGGGACCCCTTGAGACCCAGTACTTC.

The chain is built from TRBV25-1 and TRBJ2-5; D is possibly TRBD1 (5 bases). The V end was cut by 3 bases, the J end by 3 bases, with 8 bases between. The CDR3 length is 13 residues. From germline, CDR1 is MGHDK and CDR2 SYGVNS. CDR3 residues: CASSDGAEETQYF. The CDR3 DNA is TGTGCCAGCAGTGATGGGGCCGAAGAGACCCAGTACTTC.

J is TRBJ2-3 and V is TRBV2; 8 bases are shared with TRBD2. The germline CDR1 and CDR2 sequences are SNHLY and FYNNEI. Germline trimming cut 2 bases from V and 1 base from J; bases unmatched to any gene: 2. This CDR3 has 15 amino acids. The CDR3 here is CASSEPAGGTDTQYF. CDR3 DNA: TGTGCCAGCAGTGAACCAGCGGGAGGCACAGATACGCAGTATTTT.

This chain uses TRBV28 with TRBJ1-1; 7 positions match TRBD1. After removal of 3 bases from V and 4 bases from J, the junction contained 8 bases not matched to a gene. CDR1 MDHEN and CDR2 SYDVKM come from the germline V gene. The CDR3 is 15 amino acids. CDR3 protein: CASSLTGQAGTEAFF. DNA of the CDR3: TGTGCCAGCAGTTTGACAGGACAGGCGGGCACTGAAGCTTTCTTT.

V and J are TRBV6-5 and TRBJ2-7; 7 bases align to TRBD1. Germline V gene data show CDR1 as MNHEY and CDR2 as SVGAGI. V shed 2 bases and J 6 bases; nucleotides not matched to a gene: 7. The CDR3 sequence is 14 residues long. This CDR3 reads CASSYRAGGSEQYF. The DNA for the CDR3 is TGTGCCAGCAGTTACCGGGCAGGGGGAAGCGAGCAGTACTTC.

This chain joins TRBV15 and TRBJ2-1; D may be TRBD1 (5 bases). The CDR3 contains 15 residues. V shed 0 bases and J shed 2 bases, with 8 bases lying between them. Looked up from germline, CDR1 is LNHNV and CDR2 is YYDKDF (reference sequence). CDR3 sequence (DNA): TGTGCCACCAGCAGAGACAGGGTCCCCTACAATGAGCAGTTCTTC. It yields the protein CATSRDRVPYNEQFF.

The chain joins TRBV28 to TRBJ2-7, with TRBD1 matching 7 bases. This CDR3 is 16 amino acids long. Unmatched junction bases numbered 11, after V lost 4 bases and J lost 2 bases. Germline CDR1 reads MDHEN; CDR2 reads SYDVKM. DNA for the CDR3: TGTGCCAGCAGTTCACCTGGACAGGCGAGAACCTACGAGCAGTACTTC. Translating gives CASSSPGQARTYEQYF.

This sequence joins TRBV15 and TRBJ2-5, with TRBD1 matching over 7 bases. CDR1 is LNHNV, CDR2 YYDKDF, per germline (reference sequence). J gave up 4 bases and V 5 bases, and 10 bases lay outside the gene matches. The length of the CDR3 is 15 residues. The CDR3 loop is CATSSRDRVPETQYF. The CDR3, as DNA: TGTGCCACCAGCTCCCGGGACAGAGTACCAGAGACCCAGTACTTC.

The chain links TRBV5-5 to TRBJ2-2; the D gene is possibly TRBD2 (7 bases). Germline-derived CDR1 and CDR2 are SGHKS and YYEKEE (reference sequence). This CDR3 region has 17 residues. The V end lost 2 bases, the J end lost 2 bases, and 16 bases lay between the germline ends. The DNA for the CDR3 is TGTGCCAGCAGCTTCCGGGGGGCTCGGTTTAACACCGGGGAGCTGTTTTTT. Translated, it gives CASSFRGARFNTGELFF. Variable domain in full (rest from reference TRBV5-5 and TRBJ2-2): DAGVTQSPTHLIKTRGQQVTLRCSPISGHKSVSWYQQVLGQGPQFIFQYYEKEERGRGNFPDRFSARQFPNYSSELNVNALLLGDSALYLCASSFRGARFNTGELFFGEGSRLTVL.